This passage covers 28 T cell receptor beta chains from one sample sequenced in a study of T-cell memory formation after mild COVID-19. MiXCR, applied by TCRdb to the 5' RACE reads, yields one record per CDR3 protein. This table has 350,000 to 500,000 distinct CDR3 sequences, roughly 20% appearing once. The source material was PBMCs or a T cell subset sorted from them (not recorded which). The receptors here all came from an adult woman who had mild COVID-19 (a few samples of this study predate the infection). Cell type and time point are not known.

The CDR3 bases are TGTGCCACCAGTGGAAACAGCAATTCACCCCTCCACTTT. Translated: CATSGNSNSPLHF. V usage is TRBV24-1 and J usage is TRBJ1-6, with D uncertain. The CDR3 loop spans 13 amino acids. Between the trimmed V and J ends, which lost 5 bases and 7 bases, there was a span of 8 bases. Germline CDR1 reads KGHDR; CDR2 reads SFDVKD.

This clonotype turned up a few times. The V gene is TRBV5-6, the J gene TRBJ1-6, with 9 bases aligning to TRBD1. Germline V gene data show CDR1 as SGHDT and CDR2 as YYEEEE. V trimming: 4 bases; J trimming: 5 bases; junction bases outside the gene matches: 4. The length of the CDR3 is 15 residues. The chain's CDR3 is CASSLRQGDNSPLHF. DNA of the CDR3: TGTGCCAGCAGCCTGAGACAGGGGGATAATTCACCCCTCCACTTT.

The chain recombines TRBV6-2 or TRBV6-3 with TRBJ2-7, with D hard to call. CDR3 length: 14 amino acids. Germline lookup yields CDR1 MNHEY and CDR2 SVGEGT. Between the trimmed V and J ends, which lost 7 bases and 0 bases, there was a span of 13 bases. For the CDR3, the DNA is TGTGCCAGCAAAGCGTTTAGCAGCTCCTACGAGCAGTACTTC. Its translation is CASKAFSSSYEQYF.

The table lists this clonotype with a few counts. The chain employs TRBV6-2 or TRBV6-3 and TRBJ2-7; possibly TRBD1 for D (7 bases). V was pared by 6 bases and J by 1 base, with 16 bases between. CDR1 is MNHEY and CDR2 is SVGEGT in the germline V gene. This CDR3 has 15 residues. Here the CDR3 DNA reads TGTGCCAGCAGGTCCGACAGGGACTTTTCCTACGAGCAGTACTTC. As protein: CASRSDRDFSYEQYF.

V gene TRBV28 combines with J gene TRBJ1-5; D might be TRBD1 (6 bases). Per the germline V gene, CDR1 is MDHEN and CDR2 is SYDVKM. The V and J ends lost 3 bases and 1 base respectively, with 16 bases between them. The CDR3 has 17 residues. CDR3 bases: TGTGCCAGCAGTTTCTTAACCGGACAGTTAAGCAATCAGCCCCAGCATTTT. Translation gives CASSFLTGQLSNQPQHF.

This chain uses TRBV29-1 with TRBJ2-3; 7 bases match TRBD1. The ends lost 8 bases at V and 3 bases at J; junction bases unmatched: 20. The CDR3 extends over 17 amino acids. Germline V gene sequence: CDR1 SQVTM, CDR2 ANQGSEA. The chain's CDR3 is CSTSKGDRDALTDTQYF. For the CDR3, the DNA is TGCAGCACATCAAAGGGCGACAGGGACGCCCTTACAGATACGCAGTATTTT.

CDR3 region: CASSGREGPENIQYF. CDR3 coding DNA: TGTGCCAGCAGCGGCAGGGAGGGGCCGGAAAACATTCAGTACTTC. The chain combines TRBV7-9 with TRBJ2-4; TRBD2 aligns across 7 bases. Germline CDR1 and CDR2: SEHNR and FQNEAQ (reference sequence). The CDR3 runs to 15 residues. V lost 5 bases, J lost 5 bases, and 9 bases stayed unmatched.

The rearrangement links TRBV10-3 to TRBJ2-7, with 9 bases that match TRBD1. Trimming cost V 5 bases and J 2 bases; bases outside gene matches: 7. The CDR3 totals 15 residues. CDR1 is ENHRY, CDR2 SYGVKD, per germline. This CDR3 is CAISKPGQGTYEQYF. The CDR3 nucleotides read TGTGCCATCAGTAAACCGGGACAGGGAACCTACGAGCAGTACTTC.

CDR3 bases: TGTGCCAGCAGTGGGGGTAGCCCCATCTACAATGAGCAGTTCTTC. This codes for CASSGGSPIYNEQFF. The chain has TRBV6-5 and TRBJ2-1, with D tentatively TRBD1 or TRBD2 (5 bases each). Trimming removed 5 bases from V and 3 bases from J, with 14 bases in between. The CDR3 contains 15 residues. Germline CDR1 and CDR2: MNHEY and SVGAGI.

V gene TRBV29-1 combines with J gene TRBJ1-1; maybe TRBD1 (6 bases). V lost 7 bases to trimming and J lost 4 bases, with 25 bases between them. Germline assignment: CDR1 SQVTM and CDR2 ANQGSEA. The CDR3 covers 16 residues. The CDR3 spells CSAQGWGREFRTEAFF. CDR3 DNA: TGCAGCGCCCAGGGGTGGGGGCGCGAGTTTCGCACTGAAGCTTTCTTT.

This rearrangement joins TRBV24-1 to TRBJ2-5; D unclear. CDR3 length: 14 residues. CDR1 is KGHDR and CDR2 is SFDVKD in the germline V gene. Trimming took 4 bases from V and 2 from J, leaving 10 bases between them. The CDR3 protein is CATSDNGPQETQYF. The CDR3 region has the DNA TGTGCCACCAGTGACAATGGACCTCAAGAGACCCAGTACTTC.

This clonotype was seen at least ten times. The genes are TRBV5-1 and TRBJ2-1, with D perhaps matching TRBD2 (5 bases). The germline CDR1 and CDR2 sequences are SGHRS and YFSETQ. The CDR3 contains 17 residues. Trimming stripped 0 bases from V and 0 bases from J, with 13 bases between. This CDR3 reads CASSLEGSGSSYNEQFF. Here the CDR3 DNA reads TGCGCCAGCAGCTTGGAAGGGTCGGGGAGCTCCTACAATGAGCAGTTCTTC.

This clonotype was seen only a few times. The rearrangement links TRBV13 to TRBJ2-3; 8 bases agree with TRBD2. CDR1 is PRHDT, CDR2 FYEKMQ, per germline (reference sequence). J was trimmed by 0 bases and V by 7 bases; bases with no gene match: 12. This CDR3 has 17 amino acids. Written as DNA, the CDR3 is TGTGCCAGCACCGCCGGGGGAGCGGGGGTTAGCACAGATACGCAGTATTTT. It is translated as CASTAGGAGVSTDTQYF.

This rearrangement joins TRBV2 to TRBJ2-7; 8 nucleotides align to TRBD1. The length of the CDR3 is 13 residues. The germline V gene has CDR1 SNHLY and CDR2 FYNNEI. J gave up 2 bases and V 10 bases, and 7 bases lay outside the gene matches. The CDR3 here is CATSTGDPYEQYF. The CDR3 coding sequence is TGTGCCACCTCGACAGGGGACCCCTACGAGCAGTACTTC.

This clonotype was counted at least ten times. The CDR3 sequence is CASSLTSGGLRNIQYF. The CDR3 DNA sequence: TGTGCCAGCAGCTTAACTAGCGGGGGATTAAGGAACATTCAGTACTTC. This chain connects TRBV11-1 to TRBJ2-4; 11 nucleotides match TRBD2. The junction had 7 bases not matched to a gene; V was cut back by 2 bases and J by 7 bases. The CDR3 contains 16 residues. Per the germline V gene, CDR1 is SGHAT and CDR2 is FQDESV (reference sequence). Drawing the rest from reference TRBV11-1 and TRBJ2-4, the complete variable domain is EAEVAQSPRYKITEKSQAVAFWCDPISGHATLYWYRQILGQGPELLVQFQDESVVDDSQLPKDRFSAERLKGVDSTLKIQPAELGDSAMYLCASSLTSGGLRNIQYFGAGTRLSVL.

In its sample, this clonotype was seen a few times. The DNA for the CDR3 is TGTGCCAGCAGGAAATCTAGCGGGAGGGAGACCCAGTACTTC. Amino acid sequence: CASRKSSGRETQYF. The V gene is TRBV12-3 or TRBV12-4, the J gene TRBJ2-5; TRBD2 matches 11 bases. The CDR3 length is 14 residues. Trimming at V came to 6 bases and at J to 5 bases, leaving 5 bases not matched to a gene.

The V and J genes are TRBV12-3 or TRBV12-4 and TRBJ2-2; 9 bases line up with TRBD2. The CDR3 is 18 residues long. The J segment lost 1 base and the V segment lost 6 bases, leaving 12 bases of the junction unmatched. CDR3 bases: TGTGCCAGCAGCCTCCCGGGGCTAGCGGGGCGGAACACCGGGGAGCTGTTTTTT. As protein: CASSLPGLAGRNTGELFF.

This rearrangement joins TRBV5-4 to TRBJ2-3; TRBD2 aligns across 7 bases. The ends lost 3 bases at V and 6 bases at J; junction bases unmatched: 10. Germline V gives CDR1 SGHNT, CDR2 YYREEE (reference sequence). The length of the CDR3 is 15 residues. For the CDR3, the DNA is TGTGCCAGCAGCTCGGGGGGACGCCACCCCGATACGCAGTATTTT. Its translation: CASSSGGRHPDTQYF.

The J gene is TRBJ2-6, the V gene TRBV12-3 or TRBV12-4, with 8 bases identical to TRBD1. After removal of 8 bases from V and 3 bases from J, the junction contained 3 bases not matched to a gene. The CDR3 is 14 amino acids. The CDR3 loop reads CASQDRVGANVLTF. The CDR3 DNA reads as TGTGCCAGCCAGGACAGGGTTGGGGCCAACGTCCTGACTTTC.

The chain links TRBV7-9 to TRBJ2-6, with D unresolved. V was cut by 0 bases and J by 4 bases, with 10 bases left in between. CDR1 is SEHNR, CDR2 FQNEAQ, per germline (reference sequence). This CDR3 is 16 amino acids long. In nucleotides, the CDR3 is TGTGCCAGCAGCTTAGCGTCCGGGTTAGGGGCCAACGTCCTGACTTTC. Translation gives CASSLASGLGANVLTF.

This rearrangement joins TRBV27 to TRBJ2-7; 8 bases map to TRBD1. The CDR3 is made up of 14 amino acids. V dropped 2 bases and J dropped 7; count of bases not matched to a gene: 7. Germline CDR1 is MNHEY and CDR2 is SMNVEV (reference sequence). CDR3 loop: CASSLQGAYREQYF. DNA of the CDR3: TGTGCCAGCAGTTTACAGGGGGCGTATCGTGAGCAGTACTTC.

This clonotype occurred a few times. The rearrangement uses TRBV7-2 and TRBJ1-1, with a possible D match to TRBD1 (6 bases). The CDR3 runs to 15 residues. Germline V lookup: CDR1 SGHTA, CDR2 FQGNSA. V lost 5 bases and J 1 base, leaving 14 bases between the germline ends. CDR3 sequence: CASSLSRTANTEAFF. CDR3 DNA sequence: TGTGCCAGCAGCCTTAGTAGGACAGCGAACACTGAAGCTTTCTTT.

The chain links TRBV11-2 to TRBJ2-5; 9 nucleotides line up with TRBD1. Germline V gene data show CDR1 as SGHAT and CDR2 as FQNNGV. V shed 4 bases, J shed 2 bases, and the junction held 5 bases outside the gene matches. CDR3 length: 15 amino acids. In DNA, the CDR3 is TGTGCCAGCAGCTCCTGGGGACAGGGACAAGAGACCCAGTACTTC. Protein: CASSSWGQGQETQYF.

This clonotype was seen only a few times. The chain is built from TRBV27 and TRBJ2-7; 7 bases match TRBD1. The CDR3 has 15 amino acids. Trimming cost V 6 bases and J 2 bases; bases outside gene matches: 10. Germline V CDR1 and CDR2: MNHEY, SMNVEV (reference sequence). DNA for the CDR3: TGTGCCAGCAGCTTCAACAGGGGCCTCGCCTACGAGCAGTACTTC. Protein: CASSFNRGLAYEQYF.

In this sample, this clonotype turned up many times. CDR3 sequence reads: CSVDRGRQETQYF. Here the CDR3 DNA reads TGCAGCGTTGACAGGGGGCGGCAAGAGACCCAGTACTTC. V and J are TRBV29-1 and TRBJ2-5; 8 bases agree with TRBD1. Germline V CDR1 and CDR2: SQVTM, ANQGSEA. The V gene end was trimmed by 3 bases and the J gene end by 2 bases; junction bases not matched to a gene: 2. The CDR3 has 13 amino acids.

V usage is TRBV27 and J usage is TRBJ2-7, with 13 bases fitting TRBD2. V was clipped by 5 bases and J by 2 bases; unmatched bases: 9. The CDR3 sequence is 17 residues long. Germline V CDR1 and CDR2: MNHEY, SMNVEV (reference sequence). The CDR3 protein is CASSTRTSGSYAYEQYF. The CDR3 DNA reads TGTGCCAGCAGTACCCGGACTAGCGGGAGTTACGCCTACGAGCAGTACTTC.

Here the CDR3 reads CASSLAQGDPKHF. The CDR3 DNA is TGTGCCAGCAGCTTAGCCCAGGGGGACCCCAAGCATTTT. The chain joins TRBV7-2 to TRBJ1-5, with 7 bases aligning to TRBD1. Germline CDR1 reads SGHTA; CDR2 reads FQGNSA. V shed 0 bases, J shed 14 bases, and the junction held 7 bases outside the gene matches. This CDR3 contains 13 residues. The whole variable domain, filled in from reference TRBV7-2 and TRBJ1-5, reads GAGVSQSPSNKVTEKGKDVELRCDPISGHTALYWYRQSLGQGLEFLIYFQGNSAPDKSGLPSDRFSAERTGGSVSTLTIQRTQQEDSAVYLCASSLAQGDPKHFGDGTRLSIL.

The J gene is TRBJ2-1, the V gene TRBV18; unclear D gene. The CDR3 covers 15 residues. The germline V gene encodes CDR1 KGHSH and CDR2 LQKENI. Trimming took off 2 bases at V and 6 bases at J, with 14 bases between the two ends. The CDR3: CASSPGVGGINEQFF. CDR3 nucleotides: TGTGCCAGCTCACCAGGGGTTGGCGGAATCAATGAGCAGTTCTTC.